This is a list of T cell receptor beta chains from one sample in a study of T-cell memory formation after mild COVID-19. TCRdb ran MiXCR on the 5' RACE reads and lists one entry per CDR3 protein. The sample consists of some 450,000 distinct CDR3 sequences, more than 15% of them appearing once. What was sequenced was PBMCs or a T cell subset sorted from them (not recorded which). These receptors were collected from a man in his late teens or twenties who had mild COVID-19 (a few samples of this study predate the infection). Cell type and time point are not known. Each CDR3 is given with its conserved first and last residue. D genes are given only for firm matches.

d_call v_call cdr3_aa
TRBD1 TRBV5-1 CASSGTGTSSGNTIYF
TRBD1 TRBV7-3 CATRPGTGVTGELFF
NA TRBV4-2 CASSQEARGSYNEQFF
TRBD1 TRBV12-3/TRBV12-4 CASSITGDEQYF
NA TRBV28 CASNGVESTNTGELFF
TRBD1 TRBV24-1 CATSEAGQGAETQYF
NA TRBV7-6 CASSGRDTNTGELFF
TRBD1 TRBV9 CASSGGTGGFAEAFF
TRBD1 TRBV5-1 CASSLDPGTGYETQYF
NA TRBV7-9 CATHPEKATNEKLFF
TRBD1 TRBV19 CASSIGTGVEAFF
TRBD1 TRBV20-1 CSASDRAARQPQHF
TRBD2 TRBV7-9 CASSRDYRFQETQYF
NA TRBV7-9 CASSAGTIYEQYF
NA TRBV7-3 CASGNGDTQYF
NA TRBV7-2 CASSPGSGHYGYTF
TRBD1 TRBV7-6 CASSLFGTGGPETQYF
NA TRBV6-2/TRBV6-3 CASRLWGASSYNEQFF
NA TRBV12-3/TRBV12-4 CASSPSDLRAFF
NA TRBV18 CASSPNEQYF
NA TRBV12-3/TRBV12-4 CASSFGWQNTEAFF
TRBD1 TRBV7-2 CASSLRTGGRGYTF
NA TRBV12-5 CASGPIQETQYF